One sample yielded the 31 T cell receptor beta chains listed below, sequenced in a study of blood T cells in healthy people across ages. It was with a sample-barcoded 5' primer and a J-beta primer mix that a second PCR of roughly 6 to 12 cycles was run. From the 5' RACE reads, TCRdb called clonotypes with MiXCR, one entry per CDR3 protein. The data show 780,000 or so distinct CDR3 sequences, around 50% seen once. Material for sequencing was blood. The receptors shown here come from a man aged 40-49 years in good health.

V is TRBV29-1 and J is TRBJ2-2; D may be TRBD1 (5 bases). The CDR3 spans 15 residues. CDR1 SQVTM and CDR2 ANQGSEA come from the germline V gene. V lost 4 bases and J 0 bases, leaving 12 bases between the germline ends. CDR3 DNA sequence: TGCAGCGTTGCTACAGGAATTACGAACACCGGGGAGCTGTTTTTT. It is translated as CSVATGITNTGELFF.

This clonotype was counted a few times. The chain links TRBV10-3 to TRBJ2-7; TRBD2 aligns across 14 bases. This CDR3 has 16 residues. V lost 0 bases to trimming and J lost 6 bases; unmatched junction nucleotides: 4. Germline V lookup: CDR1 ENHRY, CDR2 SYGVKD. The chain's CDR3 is CAISESLGLAGVEQYF. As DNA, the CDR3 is TGTGCCATCAGTGAGTCTTTGGGACTAGCGGGAGTCGAGCAGTACTTC.

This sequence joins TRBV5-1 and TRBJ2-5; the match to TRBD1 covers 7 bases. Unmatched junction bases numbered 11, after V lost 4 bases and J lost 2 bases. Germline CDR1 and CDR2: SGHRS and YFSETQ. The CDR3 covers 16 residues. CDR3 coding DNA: TGCGCCAGCAGCCTCGGACAGGCTCCCACTCAAGAGACCCAGTACTTC. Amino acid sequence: CASSLGQAPTQETQYF. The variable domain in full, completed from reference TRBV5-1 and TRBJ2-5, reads KAGVTQTPRYLIKTRGQQVTLSCSPISGHRSVSWYQQTPGQGLQFLFEYFSETQRNKGNFPGRFSGRQFSNSRSEMNVSTLELGDSALYLCASSLGQAPTQETQYFGPGTRLLVL.

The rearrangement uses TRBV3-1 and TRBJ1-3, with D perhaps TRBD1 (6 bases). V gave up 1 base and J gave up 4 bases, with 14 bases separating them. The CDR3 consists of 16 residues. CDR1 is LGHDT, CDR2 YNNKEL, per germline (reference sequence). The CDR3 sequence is CASSQARTERGNTIYF. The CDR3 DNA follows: TGTGCCAGCAGCCAAGCCCGGACAGAAAGGGGAAACACCATATATTTT.

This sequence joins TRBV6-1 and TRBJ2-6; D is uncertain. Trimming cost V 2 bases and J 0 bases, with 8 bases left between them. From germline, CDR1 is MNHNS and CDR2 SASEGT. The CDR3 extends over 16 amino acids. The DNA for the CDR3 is TGTGCCAGCAGTGAATTCGGGCGCTCTGGGGCCAACGTCCTGACTTTC. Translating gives CASSEFGRSGANVLTF.

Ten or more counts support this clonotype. CDR3 DNA sequence: TGTGCCAGCAGCCCTGGGACTAGCACAGATACGCAGTATTTT. Translating it yields CASSPGTSTDTQYF. The chain couples TRBV7-2 to TRBJ2-3; TRBD2 is a possible D gene (6 bases). CDR1 is SGHTA, CDR2 FQGNSA, per germline. With 5 bases removed from V and 0 bases from J, the gap between germline ends came to 9 bases. The CDR3 has 14 amino acids.

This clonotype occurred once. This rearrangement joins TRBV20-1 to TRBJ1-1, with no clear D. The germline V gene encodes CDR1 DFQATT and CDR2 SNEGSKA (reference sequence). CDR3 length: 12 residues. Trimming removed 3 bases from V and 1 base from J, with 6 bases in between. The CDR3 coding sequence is TGCAGTGCTAGGCTGGGGAACACTGAAGCTTTCTTT. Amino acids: CSARLGNTEAFF.

The CDR3 loop reads CASSGNWGSGYGYTF. In DNA, the CDR3 is TGTGCCAGCAGTGGGAACTGGGGGAGCGGCTATGGCTACACCTTC. V gene TRBV2 combines with J gene TRBJ1-2; D may be TRBD1 (5 bases). The V gene lost 4 bases and the J gene lost 4 bases, with 16 bases spanning the gap. The germline CDR1 and CDR2 sequences are SNHLY and FYNNEI. The CDR3 is made up of 15 amino acids.

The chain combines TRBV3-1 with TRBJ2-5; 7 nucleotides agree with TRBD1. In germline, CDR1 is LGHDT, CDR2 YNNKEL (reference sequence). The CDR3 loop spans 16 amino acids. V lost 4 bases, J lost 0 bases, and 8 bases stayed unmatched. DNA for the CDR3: TGTGCCAGCAGCCGAGGAGCAGGGACAGACCAAGAGACCCAGTACTTC. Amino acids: CASSRGAGTDQETQYF.

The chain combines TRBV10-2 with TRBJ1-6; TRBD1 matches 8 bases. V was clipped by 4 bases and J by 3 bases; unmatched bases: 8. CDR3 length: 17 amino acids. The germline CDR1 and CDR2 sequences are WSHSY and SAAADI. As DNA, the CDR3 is TGCGCCAGCAGTGTTAACAGGGGGGAAAGCTATAATTCACCCCTCCACTTT. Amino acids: CASSVNRGESYNSPLHF.

The DNA for the CDR3 is TGCGCCAGCAGCCAAGGAACTGGAACTAGCGGGAGGCAGGAGCAGTACTTC. Its protein is CASSQGTGTSGRQEQYF. The chain recombines TRBV4-3 with TRBJ2-7; 12 bases match TRBD2. This CDR3 contains 17 residues. Looked up from germline, CDR1 is LGHNA and CDR2 is YSLEER. Losses at the gene ends were 1 base for V and 7 bases for J; bases not matched to a gene: 11.

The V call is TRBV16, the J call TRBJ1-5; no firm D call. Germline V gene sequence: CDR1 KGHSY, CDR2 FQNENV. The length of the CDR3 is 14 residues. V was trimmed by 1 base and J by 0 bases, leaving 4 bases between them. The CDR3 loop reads CASSQLGSNQPQHF. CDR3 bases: TGTGCCAGCAGCCAATTAGGTAGCAATCAGCCCCAGCATTTT. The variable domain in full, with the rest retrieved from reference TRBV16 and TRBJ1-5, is GEEVAQTPKHLVRGEGQKAKLYCAPIKGHSYVFWYQQVLKNEFKFLISFQNENVFDETGMPKERFSAKCLPNSPCSLEIQATKLEDSAVYFCASSQLGSNQPQHFGDGTRLSIL.

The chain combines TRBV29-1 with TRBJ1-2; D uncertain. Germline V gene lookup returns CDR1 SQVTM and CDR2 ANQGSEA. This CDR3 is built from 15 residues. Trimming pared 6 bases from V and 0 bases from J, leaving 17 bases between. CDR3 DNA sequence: TGCAGCGTAGAAACAGTACTCCTAGCTAACTATGGCTACACCTTC. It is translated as CSVETVLLANYGYTF.

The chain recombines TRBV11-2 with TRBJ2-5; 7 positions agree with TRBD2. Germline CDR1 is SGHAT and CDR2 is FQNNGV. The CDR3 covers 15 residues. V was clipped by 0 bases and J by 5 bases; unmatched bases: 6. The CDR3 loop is CASSLDRGDGETQYF. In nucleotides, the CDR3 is TGTGCCAGCAGCTTAGATCGGGGGGACGGGGAGACCCAGTACTTC.

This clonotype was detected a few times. The CDR3 region has the DNA TGTGCCAGCAGTTCAAGCGGGAGTTTGGGGGCAGATACGCAGTATTTT. It specifies CASSSSGSLGADTQYF. The chain employs TRBV28 and TRBJ2-3; 8 nucleotides agree with TRBD2. With V trimmed by 4 bases and J by 4 bases, 10 bases remained unmatched. This CDR3 comprises 16 residues. Germline V gene lookup returns CDR1 MDHEN and CDR2 SYDVKM.

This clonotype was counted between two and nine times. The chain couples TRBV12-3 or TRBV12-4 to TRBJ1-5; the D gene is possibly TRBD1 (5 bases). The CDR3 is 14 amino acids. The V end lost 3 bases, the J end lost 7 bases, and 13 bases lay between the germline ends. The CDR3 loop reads CASSFAGRRQPQHF. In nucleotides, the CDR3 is TGTGCCAGCAGTTTTGCGGGACGCCGCCAGCCCCAGCATTTT.

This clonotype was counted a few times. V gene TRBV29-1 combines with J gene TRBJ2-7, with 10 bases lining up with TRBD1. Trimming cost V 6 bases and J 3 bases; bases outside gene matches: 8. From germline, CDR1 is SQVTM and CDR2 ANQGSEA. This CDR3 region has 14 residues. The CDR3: CSVNNRDRGYEQYF. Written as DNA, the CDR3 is TGCAGCGTCAATAATCGGGACAGGGGCTACGAGCAGTACTTC.

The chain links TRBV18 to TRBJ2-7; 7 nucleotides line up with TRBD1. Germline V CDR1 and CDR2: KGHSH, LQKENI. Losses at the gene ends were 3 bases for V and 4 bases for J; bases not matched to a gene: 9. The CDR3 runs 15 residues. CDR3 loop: CASSPNPGQPYEQYF. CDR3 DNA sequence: TGTGCCAGCTCACCCAACCCGGGACAGCCTTACGAGCAGTACTTC.

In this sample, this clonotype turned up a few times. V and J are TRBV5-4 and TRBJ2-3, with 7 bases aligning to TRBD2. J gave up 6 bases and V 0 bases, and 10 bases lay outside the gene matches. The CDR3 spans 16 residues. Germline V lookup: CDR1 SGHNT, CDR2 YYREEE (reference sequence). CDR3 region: CASSLGGRVSTDTQYF. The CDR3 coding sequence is TGTGCCAGCAGCTTGGGAGGGAGGGTATCTACGGATACGCAGTATTTT.

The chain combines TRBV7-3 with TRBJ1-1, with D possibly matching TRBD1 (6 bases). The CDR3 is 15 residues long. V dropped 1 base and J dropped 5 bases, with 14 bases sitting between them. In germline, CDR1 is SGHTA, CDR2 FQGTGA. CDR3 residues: CASSLNGGLRTEAFF. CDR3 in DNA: TGTGCCAGCAGCTTAAACGGGGGGCTGAGGACTGAAGCTTTCTTT.

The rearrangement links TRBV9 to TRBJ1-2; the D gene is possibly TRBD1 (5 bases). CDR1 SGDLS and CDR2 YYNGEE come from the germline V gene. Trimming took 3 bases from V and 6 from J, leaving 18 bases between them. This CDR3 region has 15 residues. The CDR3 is CASSARGAPQDGYTF. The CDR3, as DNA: TGTGCCAGCAGCGCACGAGGGGCCCCTCAGGATGGCTACACCTTC.

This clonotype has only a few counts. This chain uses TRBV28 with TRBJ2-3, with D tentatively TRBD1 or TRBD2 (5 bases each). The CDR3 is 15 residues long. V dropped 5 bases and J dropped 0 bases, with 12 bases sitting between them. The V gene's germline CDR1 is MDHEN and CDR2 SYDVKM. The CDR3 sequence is CASSRGTASTDTQYF. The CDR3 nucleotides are TGTGCCAGCAGTCGAGGGACGGCTAGCACAGATACGCAGTATTTT.

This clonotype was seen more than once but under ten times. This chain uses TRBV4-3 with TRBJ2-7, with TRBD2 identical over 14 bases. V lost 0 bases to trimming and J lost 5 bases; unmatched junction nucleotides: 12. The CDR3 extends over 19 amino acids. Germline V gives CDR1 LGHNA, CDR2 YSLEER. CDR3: CASSQDRLAGGPIVDEQYF. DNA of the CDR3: TGCGCCAGCAGCCAAGATCGACTAGCGGGAGGGCCTATTGTTGACGAGCAGTACTTC.

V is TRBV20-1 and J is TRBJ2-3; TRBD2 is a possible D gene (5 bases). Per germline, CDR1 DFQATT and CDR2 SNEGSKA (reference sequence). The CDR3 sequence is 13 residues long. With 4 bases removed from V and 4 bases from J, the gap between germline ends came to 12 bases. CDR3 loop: CSATRGRADTQYF. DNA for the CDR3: TGCAGTGCTACCCGAGGGCGGGCAGATACGCAGTATTTT.

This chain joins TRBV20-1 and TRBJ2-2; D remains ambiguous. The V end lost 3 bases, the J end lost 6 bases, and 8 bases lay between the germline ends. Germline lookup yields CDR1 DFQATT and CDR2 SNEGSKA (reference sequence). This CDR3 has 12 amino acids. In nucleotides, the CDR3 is TGCAGTGCTAGTTTTTGGTCCGGGGAGCTGTTTTTT. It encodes CSASFWSGELFF.

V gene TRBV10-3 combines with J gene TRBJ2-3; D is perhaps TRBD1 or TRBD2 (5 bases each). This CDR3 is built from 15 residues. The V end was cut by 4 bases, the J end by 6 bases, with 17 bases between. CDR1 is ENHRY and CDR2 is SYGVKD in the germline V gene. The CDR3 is CAISGAGTGTDTQYF. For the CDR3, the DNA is TGTGCCATCAGTGGGGCCGGGACGGGGACGGATACGCAGTATTTT.

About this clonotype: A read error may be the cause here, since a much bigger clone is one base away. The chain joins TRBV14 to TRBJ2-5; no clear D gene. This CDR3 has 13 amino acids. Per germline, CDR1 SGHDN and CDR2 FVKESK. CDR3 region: CACSQDLDETQYF. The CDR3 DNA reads TGTGCCTGCAGCCAAGATCTCGATGAGACCCAGTACTTC.

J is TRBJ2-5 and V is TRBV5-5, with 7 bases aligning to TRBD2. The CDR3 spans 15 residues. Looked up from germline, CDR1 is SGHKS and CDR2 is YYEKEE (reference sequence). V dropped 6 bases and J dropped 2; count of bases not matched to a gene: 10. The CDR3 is CASKVGRGTQETQYF. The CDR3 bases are TGTGCCAGCAAAGTAGGGCGGGGGACGCAAGAGACCCAGTACTTC.

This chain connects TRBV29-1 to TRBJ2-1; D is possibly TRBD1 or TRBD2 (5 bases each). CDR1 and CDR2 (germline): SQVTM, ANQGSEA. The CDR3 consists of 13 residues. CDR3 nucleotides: TGCACCTCGATAGGACTGAGGGGCAATGAGCAGTTCTTC. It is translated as CTSIGLRGNEQFF.

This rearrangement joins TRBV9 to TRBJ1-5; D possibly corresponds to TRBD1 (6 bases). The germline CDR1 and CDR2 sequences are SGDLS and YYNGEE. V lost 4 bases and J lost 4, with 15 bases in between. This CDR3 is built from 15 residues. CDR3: CASSKGGPGNQPQHF. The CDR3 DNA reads TGTGCCAGCAGCAAAGGGGGGCCGGGGAATCAGCCCCAGCATTTT.

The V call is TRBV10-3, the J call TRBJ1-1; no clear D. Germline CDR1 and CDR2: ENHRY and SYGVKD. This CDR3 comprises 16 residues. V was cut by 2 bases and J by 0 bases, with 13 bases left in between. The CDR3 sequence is CAISEEEGRMNTEAFF. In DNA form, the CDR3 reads TGTGCCATCAGTGAGGAGGAAGGGCGTATGAACACTGAAGCTTTCTTT.